A selection of T cell receptor beta chains follows, all from one sample in a study of T cell repertoires in cytomegalovirus infection. Which antigens these TCRs recognize remains unknown. Each CDR3 protein is one row after TCRdb ran MiXCR on the reads. Among a few hundred thousand distinct CDR3 sequences, around two fifths were seen once, and the ten largest hold 48%. Sequencing was performed on cultured PBMCs, taken from culture after CMV antigen stimulation. Every receptor here comes from a human donor in good health (CMV status not recorded). Some clones in this sample may be carry-over from other donors' samples. Both conserved end residues are part of each CDR3. A D gene is named only where the DNA matches it firmly. Not every row has a clone size; where given, it reads once, few, many or a size class.

TRBV5-1,TRBJ2-3,TRBD2,.,CASSGGLAGSADTQYF,TGCGCCAGCAGCGGGGGACTAGCAGGGTCGGCAGATACGCAGTATTTT
TRBV12-3/TRBV12-4,TRBJ2-3,TRBD2,.,CASTKRTSGGGSTDTQYF,TGTGCCAGCACCAAAAGGACTAGCGGGGGGGGGAGCACAGATACGCAGTATTTT
TRBV6-2/TRBV6-3,TRBJ2-1,.,few,CASRTSHNEQFF,TGTGCCAGCAGGACTAGTCACAATGAGCAGTTCTTC
TRBV7-2,TRBJ2-2,TRBD2,many,CASSPWGTSGTGELFF,TGTGCCAGCAGCCCATGGGGGACTAGCGGCACCGGGGAGCTGTTTTTT
TRBV12-3/TRBV12-4,TRBJ2-1,.,.,CASSLSAFNEQFF,TGTGCCAGCAGTTTGTCTGCGTTCAATGAGCAGTTCTTC
TRBV7-6,TRBJ1-1,TRBD1,many,CASSRRTGNTEAFF,TGTGCCAGCAGCCGGCGGACAGGGAACACTGAAGCTTTCTTT
TRBV7-8,TRBJ1-6,.,.,CASSQTQANYNSPLHF,TGTGCCAGCAGCCAGACGCAGGCTAACTATAATTCACCCCTCCACTTT
TRBV6-1,TRBJ2-4,.,few,CASKVGGAKNIQYF,TGTGCCAGCAAAGTTGGGGGGGCCAAAAACATTCAGTACTTC
TRBV7-6,TRBJ2-7,TRBD2,few,CASSNRLAGVREQYF,TGTGCCAGCAGCAACCGACTAGCGGGAGTCCGGGAGCAGTACTTC
TRBV19,TRBJ2-1,TRBD2,few,CASSPRPTSAEQFF,TGTGCCAGTAGTCCCAGGCCGACTAGCGCCGAGCAGTTCTTC
TRBV19,TRBJ1-3,.,.,CASSMPNRVTRNTIYF,TGTGCCAGTAGTATGCCGAACAGGGTGACTCGGAACACCATATATTTT
TRBV7-2,TRBJ2-7,.,.,CASSQLARSSGQYF,TGTGCCAGCAGCCAACTTGCGAGGAGCTCCGGGCAGTACTTC
TRBV27,TRBJ2-7,.,few,CASSSGGPYEQYF,TGTGCCAGCAGTTCCGGGGGACCTTACGAGCAGTACTTC
TRBV12-3/TRBV12-4,TRBJ1-1,.,.,CASTRGLWTEAFF,TGTGCCAGCACCCGGGGACTCTGGACTGAAGCTTTCTTT
TRBV7-2,TRBJ1-1,.,many,CASSFFGRGEAFF,TGTGCCAGCAGCTTCTTCGGCCGGGGTGAAGCTTTCTTT
TRBV7-6,TRBJ2-7,TRBD2,few,CASSPALSGGRYEQYF,TGTGCCAGCAGCCCCGCCCTCAGCGGGGGCCGGTACGAGCAGTACTTC
TRBV2,TRBJ2-1,.,.,CASVQVSSYNEQFF,TGTGCCAGCGTCCAAGTAAGCTCCTACAATGAGCAGTTCTTC
TRBV7-9,TRBJ1-1,TRBD1,.,CASSLVTGRTEAFF,TGTGCCAGCAGCTTAGTGACAGGGAGGACTGAAGCTTTCTTT
TRBV12-3/TRBV12-4,TRBJ1-5,.,few,CASAAGGQPQHF,TGTGCCAGCGCGGCCGGCGGTCAGCCCCAGCATTTT
TRBV6-2/TRBV6-3,TRBJ1-1,.,.,CASSLIHPVNTEAFF,TGTGCCAGCAGCCTTATACACCCAGTCAACACTGAAGCTTTCTTT
TRBV5-4,TRBJ2-1,.,.,CASSLIGTAEDEQFF,TGTGCCAGCAGCTTGATCGGGACCGCCGAGGATGAGCAGTTCTTC
TRBV6-8,TRBJ2-1,TRBD2,.,CASSYAGLADHNEQFF,TGTGCCAGCAGTTACGCGGGACTAGCGGATCACAATGAGCAGTTCTTC
TRBV6-5,TRBJ1-4,.,few,CASSYGGARQEKLFF,TGTGCCAGCAGTTACGGGGGGGCACGACAGGAAAAACTGTTTTTT
TRBV7-8,TRBJ2-7,TRBD1,.,CASSHGTGLSSYEQYF,TGTGCCAGCAGCCACGGGACAGGATTGAGCTCCTACGAGCAGTACTTC
TRBV12-3/TRBV12-4,TRBJ1-2,.,once,CASSKPGVYGYTF,TGTGCCAGCAGCAAACCAGGAGTCTATGGCTACACCTTC
TRBV5-6,TRBJ2-1,.,.,CASSLIRRSSYNEQFF,TGTGCCAGCAGCTTGATTCGCCGGAGCTCCTACAATGAGCAGTTCTTC
TRBV28,TRBJ1-5,.,.,CASSPPAGDQPQHF,TGTGCCAGCAGTCCGCCCGCAGGGGATCAGCCCCAGCATTTT
TRBV20-1,TRBJ1-2,TRBD1,few,CSARDGGQGRHGYTF,TGCAGTGCTAGAGATGGAGGACAGGGCCGACATGGCTACACCTTC
TRBV7-2,TRBJ2-5,.,.,CASSLVSGGLGGETQYF,TGTGCCAGCAGCTTAGTTTCTGGAGGGTTAGGGGGAGAGACCCAGTACTTC
TRBV11-2,TRBJ2-7,.,.,CASSLGQRSYEQYF,TGTGCCAGCAGCTTAGGGCAGCGCTCCTACGAGCAGTACTTC
TRBV6-1,TRBJ2-7,.,.,CASRKAGTLSSYEQYF,TGTGCCAGCAGGAAAGCCGGGACACTTTCCTCCTACGAGCAGTACTTC
TRBV28,TRBJ1-1,.,once,CASSLRGGANTEAFF,TGTGCCAGCAGTTTACGCGGGGGGGCGAACACTGAAGCTTTCTTT
TRBV20-1,TRBJ1-1,TRBD1,.,CSANRGLFTEAFF,TGCAGTGCTAACAGGGGGCTGTTCACTGAAGCTTTCTTT
TRBV7-6,TRBJ2-7,TRBD1,.,CASSPLDRVGEQYF,TGTGCCAGCAGCCCACTGGACAGGGTGGGCGAGCAGTACTTC
TRBV6-1,TRBJ2-3,TRBD2,.,CASRRGSGGASSTDTQYF,TGTGCCAGCAGAAGAGGGAGCGGGGGGGCCAGTAGCACAGATACGCAGTATTTT
TRBV20-1,TRBJ2-1,.,once,CSATPVAGSYNEQFF,TGCAGTGCTACTCCTGTGGCGGGGAGCTACAATGAGCAGTTCTTC
TRBV12-3/TRBV12-4,TRBJ2-7,TRBD1,.,CASSPGTGLYEQYF,TGTGCCAGCAGTCCTGGGACAGGGTTATACGAGCAGTACTTC
TRBV19,TRBJ2-2,TRBD1,.,CASIPGTENTGELFF,TGTGCCAGTATCCCCGGGACAGAGAACACCGGGGAGCTGTTTTTT
TRBV7-2,TRBJ2-3,.,many,CASSPEGGDTQYF,TGTGCCAGCAGCCCGGAGGGTGGAGATACGCAGTATTTT
TRBV7-2,TRBJ2-5,.,.,CASSRYGETQYF,TGTGCCAGCAGTCGATACGGCGAGACCCAGTACTTC
TRBV6-6,TRBJ2-2,.,.,CASSYRRAGELFF,TGTGCCAGCAGTTACCGCAGGGCCGGGGAGCTGTTTTTT
TRBV12-3/TRBV12-4,TRBJ1-2,.,.,CASFSTGPGGATGYTF,TGTGCCAGCTTCTCAACGGGCCCGGGAGGCGCTACTGGCTACACCTTC
TRBV28,TRBJ1-5,TRBD1,few,CASSPPGQGGQPQHF,TGTGCCAGCAGTCCACCTGGACAGGGAGGTCAGCCCCAGCATTTT
TRBV7-2,TRBJ2-5,.,many,CASSLNGGGREETQYF,TGTGCCAGCAGCTTAAACGGAGGGGGGCGGGAAGAGACCCAGTACTTC
TRBV7-8,TRBJ1-5,.,few,CASSSLQDPYNQPQHF,TGTGCCAGCAGCTCCCTCCAGGACCCATATAATCAGCCCCAGCATTTT
TRBV7-2,TRBJ2-5,.,many,CASSPQTGTPQTQYF,TGTGCCAGCAGTCCACAAACCGGGACCCCCCAGACCCAGTACTTC
TRBV28,TRBJ2-7,.,.,CASSAPGRGGYEQYF,TGTGCCAGCAGTGCCCCGGGCCGCGGCGGGTACGAGCAGTACTTC
TRBV28,TRBJ1-5,TRBD1,.,CASTSGTGVQPQHF,TGTGCCAGCACTTCCGGGACAGGGGTACAGCCCCAGCATTTT
TRBV7-6,TRBJ2-5,.,few,CASSLRRGGGQETQYF,TGTGCCAGCAGCTTACGCCGGGGAGGGGGCCAAGAGACCCAGTACTTC
TRBV12-3/TRBV12-4,TRBJ1-3,.,.,CAGVDGAGNTIYF,TGTGCCGGTGTCGATGGGGCTGGAAACACCATATATTTT
TRBV27,TRBJ2-5,.,few,CASSDRNQETQYF,TGTGCCAGCAGTGACCGTAACCAAGAGACCCAGTACTTC
TRBV11-2,TRBJ2-7,TRBD1,.,CASSSSPDPTGYYEQYF,TGTGCCAGCAGCTCCTCACCTGACCCGACAGGGTACTACGAGCAGTACTTC
TRBV7-2,TRBJ2-5,TRBD2,.,CASSWAGRQETQYF,TGTGCCAGCAGCTGGGCCGGGAGGCAAGAGACCCAGTACTTC